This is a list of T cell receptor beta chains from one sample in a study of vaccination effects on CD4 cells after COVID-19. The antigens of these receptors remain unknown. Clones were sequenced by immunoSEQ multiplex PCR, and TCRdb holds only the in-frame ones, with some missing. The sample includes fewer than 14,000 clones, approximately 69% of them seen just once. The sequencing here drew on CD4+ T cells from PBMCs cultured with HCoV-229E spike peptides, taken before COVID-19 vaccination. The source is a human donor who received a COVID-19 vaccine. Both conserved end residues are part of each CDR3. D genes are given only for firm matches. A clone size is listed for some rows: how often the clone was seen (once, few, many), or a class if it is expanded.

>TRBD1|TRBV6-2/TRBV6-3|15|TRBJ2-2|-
TGTGCCAGCAGCCGGGGACAGGGAAAACCAGGGGAGCTGTTTTTT
CASSRGQGKPGELFF
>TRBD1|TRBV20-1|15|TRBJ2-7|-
TGCAGTGCTAGTACCCCGACAGGGGGTGGCTACGAGCAGTACTTC
CSASTPTGGGYEQYF
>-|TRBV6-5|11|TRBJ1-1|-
TGTGCCAGCAGTAAGAACACTGAAGCTTTCTTT
CASSKNTEAFF
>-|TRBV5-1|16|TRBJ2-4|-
TGCGCCAGCAGCTTTAGAGGCGTACTAGGGGAAAACATTCAGTACTTC
CASSFRGVLGENIQYF
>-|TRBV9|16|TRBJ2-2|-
TGTGCCAGTCCCCCCTGGCGGGGATCGGGCACCGGGGAGCTGTTTTTT
CASPPWRGSGTGELFF
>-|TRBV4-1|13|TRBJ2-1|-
TGCGCCAGCAGCCAAGAGGTAGCGGATGAGCAGTTCTTC
CASSQEVADEQFF
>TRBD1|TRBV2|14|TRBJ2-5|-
TGTGCCAGCAGTCTCAGGACAGGGGGAGAGACCCAGTACTTC
CASSLRTGGETQYF
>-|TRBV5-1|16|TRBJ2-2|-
TGCGCCAGCAGCTTGGCACCAGCTTTGAACACCGGGGAGCTGTTTTTT
CASSLAPALNTGELFF
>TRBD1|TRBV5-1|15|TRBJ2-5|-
TGCGCCAGCAGCCTACTGACAGGGGCTGGAGAGACCCAGTACTTC
CASSLLTGAGETQYF
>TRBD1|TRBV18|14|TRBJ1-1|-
TGTGCCAGCTCACCGGGGATACAGGGGGCTGGGGCTTTCTTT
CASSPGIQGAGAFF
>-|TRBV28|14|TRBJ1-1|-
TGTGCCAGCAGCTTCATGCAGGGAAACACTGAAGCTTTCTTT
CASSFMQGNTEAFF
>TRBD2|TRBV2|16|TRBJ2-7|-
TGTGCCAGCAGTGAAAGAGTAGCGGGGTCCCGCCACGAGCAGTACTTC
CASSERVAGSRHEQYF
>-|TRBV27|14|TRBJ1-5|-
TGTGCCAGCAGTTTTCAGGGGAGCAATCAGCCCCAGCATTTT
CASSFQGSNQPQHF
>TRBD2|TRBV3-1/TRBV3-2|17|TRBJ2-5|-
TGTGCCAGCAGCCGAGGGACTAGCGGGAGGGCCGTGGAGACCCAGTACTTC
CASSRGTSGRAVETQYF
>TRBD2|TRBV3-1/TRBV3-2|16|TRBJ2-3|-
TGTGCCAGCAGCCACGCCGGGACTAGCGGGAGGGATACGCAGTATTTT
CASSHAGTSGRDTQYF
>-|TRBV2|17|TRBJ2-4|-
TGTGCCAGCAGTCTCCAGGGCTCCTTAATCATCAAAAACATTCAGTACTTC
CASSLQGSLIIKNIQYF
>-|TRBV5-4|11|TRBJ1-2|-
TGTGCCAGCAGCTTGTCCCAGCGCTACACCTTC
CASSLSQRYTF
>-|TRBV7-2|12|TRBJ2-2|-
TGTGCCAGCAGCTCGGACACCGGGGAGCTGTTTTTT
CASSSDTGELFF
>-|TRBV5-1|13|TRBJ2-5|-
TGCGCCAGCAGCTTGGCCGGGGGAGAGACCCAGTACTTC
CASSLAGGETQYF
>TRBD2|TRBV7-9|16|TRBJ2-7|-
TGTGCCAGCAGCCAGGGCAGCGGGGGGCTCTCCTACGAGCAGTACTTC
CASSQGSGGLSYEQYF
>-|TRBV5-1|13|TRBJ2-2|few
TGCGCCAGCAGCGCGGGGCCCACCGGGGAGCTGTTTTTT
CASSAGPTGELFF
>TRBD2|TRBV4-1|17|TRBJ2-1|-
TGCGCCAGCAGCTCTAGTAGCGGGACGAGTTTGTACAATGAGCAGTTCTTC
CASSSSSGTSLYNEQFF
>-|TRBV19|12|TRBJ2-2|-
TGTGCCAGTAGCGAGAACACCGGGGAGCTGTTTTTT
CASSENTGELFF
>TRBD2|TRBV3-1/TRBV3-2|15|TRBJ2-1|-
TGTGCCAGCAGCCGACGGACTAGCGGGAACGGCGAGCAGTTCTTC
CASSRRTSGNGEQFF
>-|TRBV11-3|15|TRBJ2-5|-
TGTGCCAGCAGCTTGGCGGGCCTACCCTCCGAGACCCAGTACTTC
CASSLAGLPSETQYF
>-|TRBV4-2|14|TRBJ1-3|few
TGTGCCAGCAGCACACAGGTATCTGGAAACACCATATATTTT
CASSTQVSGNTIYF
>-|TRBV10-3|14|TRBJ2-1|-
TGTGCCATCAGTGACGATCAAATAACCAATGAGCAGTTCTTC
CAISDDQITNEQFF
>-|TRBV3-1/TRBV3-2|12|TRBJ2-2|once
TGTGCCAGCAGCCATGGGACCGGGGAGCTGTTTTTT
CASSHGTGELFF
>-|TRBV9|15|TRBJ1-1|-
TGTGCCAGCAGGGTCGACCTCAGGGAACACACTGAAGCTTTCTTT
CASRVDLREHTEAFF
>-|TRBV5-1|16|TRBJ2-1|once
TGCGCCAGCAGCTTGGGGGAGGTTGGCCTCTACAATGAGCAGTTCTTC
CASSLGEVGLYNEQFF
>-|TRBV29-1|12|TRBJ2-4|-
TGCAGCGTTGGCATAGCCAAAAACATTCAGTACTTC
CSVGIAKNIQYF
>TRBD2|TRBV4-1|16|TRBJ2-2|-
TGCGCCAGCAGCCAAGAAGGGACTAGCCGAGTCGGGGAGCTGTTTTTT
CASSQEGTSRVGELFF
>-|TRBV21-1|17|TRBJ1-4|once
TGTGCCAGCAGCAAAGGACAGGGGGTAGCAACTAATGAAAAACTGTTTTTT
CASSKGQGVATNEKLFF
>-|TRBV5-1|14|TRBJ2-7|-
TGCGCCAGCAGCTTCCTTTGGGGATCCTACGAGCAGTACTTC
CASSFLWGSYEQYF
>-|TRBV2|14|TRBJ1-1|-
TGTGCCACACGCCTGGTGGGGGAGGGCACTGAAGCTTTCTTT
CATRLVGEGTEAFF
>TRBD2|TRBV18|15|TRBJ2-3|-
TGTGCCAGCTCAATAACTAGCGGACGCACAGATACGCAGTATTTT
CASSITSGRTDTQYF
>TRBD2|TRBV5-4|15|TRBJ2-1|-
TGTGCCAGCAGCTTGGGGACTAGCGGATACAATGAGCAGTTCTTC
CASSLGTSGYNEQFF
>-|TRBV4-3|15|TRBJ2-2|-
TGCGCCAGCAGCCAAGTTAAATCGGTCGCCGGGGAGCTGTTTTTT
CASSQVKSVAGELFF
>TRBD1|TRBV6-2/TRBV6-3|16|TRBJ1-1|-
TGTGCCAGCAGTTACTATTCGGACAGGGTGAACACTGAAGCTTTCTTT
CASSYYSDRVNTEAFF
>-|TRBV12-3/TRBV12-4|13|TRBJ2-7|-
TGTGCCAGCAGTTTAGCGGTCGACTACGAGCAGTACTTC
CASSLAVDYEQYF
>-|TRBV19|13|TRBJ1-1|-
TGTGCCAGTAAGGGAAACAGGGCTACTGAAGCTTTCTTT
CASKGNRATEAFF
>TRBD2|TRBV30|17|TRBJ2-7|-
TGTGCCTGGAGAAGGCCAGGATCCGGGACTAGCAGCTACGAGCAGTACTTC
CAWRRPGSGTSSYEQYF
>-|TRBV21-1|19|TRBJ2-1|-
TGTGCCAGCAGCAAAGGGCCTGTGGGGGGCCCGCTTGACTACAATGAGCAGTTCTTC
CASSKGPVGGPLDYNEQFF
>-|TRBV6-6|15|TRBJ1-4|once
TGTGCCAGCAGTTCTGTCGGGGGGGGCCTGGGAAAACTGTTTTTT
CASSSVGGGLGKLFF
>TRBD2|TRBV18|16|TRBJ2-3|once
TGTGCCAGCCTTACTCGGACTAGCGGGAGGGCAGATACGCAGTATTTT
CASLTRTSGRADTQYF
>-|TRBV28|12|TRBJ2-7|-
TGTGCCAGCAGTCATGGGGACTACGAGCAGTACTTC
CASSHGDYEQYF
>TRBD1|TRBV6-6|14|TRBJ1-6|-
TGTGCCAGCAGTTCCGGACAGGGAGGGTCACCCCTCCACTTT
CASSSGQGGSPLHF
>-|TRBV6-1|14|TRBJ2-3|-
TGTGCCAGCAGTGAAAGGGGGGGAGGGGATACGCAGTATTTT
CASSERGGGDTQYF
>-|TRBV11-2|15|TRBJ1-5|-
TGTGCCAGCAGCTTAGCTCCCACGGGGGGTCAGCCCCAGCATTTT
CASSLAPTGGQPQHF
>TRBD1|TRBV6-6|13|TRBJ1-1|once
TGTGCCAGCAGAACCCCGGACAGGCTAGAAGCTTTCTTT
CASRTPDRLEAFF